The 7 T cell receptor beta chains below all came from one sample that was sequenced in a study of blood T cells in healthy people across ages. Next came a second PCR, run for about 7 to 12 cycles, which used a sample-barcoded 5' primer along with a J-beta primer mix. TCRdb reprocessed the 5' RACE reads with MiXCR, giving one entry per CDR3 protein. The sample lists nearly 800,000 distinct CDR3 sequences, 25% occurring once. A further study also used this sample, focusing on T cells of mothers and their children.

Sequenced material: blood. The receptor set was obtained from a boy under 18 in good health.

The rearrangement uses TRBV6-2 or TRBV6-3 and TRBJ2-1; D gene uncertain. V was cut by 5 bases and J by 6 bases, with 17 bases left in between. CDR1 and CDR2 from the germline V gene are MNHEY and SVGEGT. This CDR3 has 15 amino acids. The CDR3, as DNA: TGTGCCAGCAGTCGCTTGGGGTGGGGTGCCAATGAGCAGTTCTTC. Residues: CASSRLGWGANEQFF.

CDR3 loop: CASSPMTGISEQYF. The CDR3 DNA reads TGCGCCAGCAGCCCGATGACCGGGATTAGCGAGCAGTACTTC. The chain joins TRBV5-1 to TRBJ2-7; D is perhaps TRBD2 (5 bases). The germline gives CDR1 SGHRS, CDR2 YFSETQ. V was pared by 4 bases and J by 6 bases, with 17 bases between. This CDR3 is 14 amino acids long.

J is TRBJ2-7 and V is TRBV6-5, with 7 bases fitting TRBD1. The CDR3 is 14 residues long. From germline, CDR1 is MNHEY and CDR2 SVGAGI. V lost 1 base to trimming and J lost 2 bases; unmatched junction nucleotides: 2. The CDR3 DNA reads TGTGCCAGCAGTTACTTTACAGGGGCCTACGAGCAGTACTTC. Protein product: CASSYFTGAYEQYF.

J is TRBJ2-3 and V is TRBV2, with 9 bases that match TRBD2. The CDR3 sequence is 16 residues long. Looked up from germline, CDR1 is SNHLY and CDR2 is FYNNEI. Trimming cost V 4 bases and J 2 bases; bases outside gene matches: 7. CDR3 loop: CASSADAGGPTDTQYF. The DNA of the CDR3 is TGTGCCAGCAGTGCGGATGCGGGGGGGCCCACAGATACGCAGTATTTT.

The rearrangement uses TRBV4-1 and TRBJ2-5; no definite D call. CDR1 MGHRA and CDR2 YSYEKL come from the germline V gene. V lost 1 base to trimming and J lost 2 bases, with 8 bases between them. This CDR3 comprises 14 residues. The CDR3 DNA reads TGCGCCAGCAGCCAAGCGGAACGGCAAGAGACCCAGTACTTC. It encodes CASSQAERQETQYF.

J is TRBJ2-5 and V is TRBV28; unclear D gene. TRBJ2-1 matches the DNA end more closely, so the J call is doubtful. Germline V gene lookup returns CDR1 MDHEN and CDR2 SYDVKM. The CDR3 is 13 residues long. CDR3 residues: CASRPDGYNEQFF. In DNA form, the CDR3 reads TGTGCCAGCAGACCGGACGGCTACAATGAGCAGTTCTTC.

This chain joins TRBV5-1 and TRBJ1-2; 7 nucleotides align to TRBD1. The CDR3 is made up of 16 amino acids. V dropped 4 bases and J dropped 4; count of bases not matched to a gene: 13. Germline lookup yields CDR1 SGHRS and CDR2 YFSETQ. The CDR3 protein is CASSPGTAKGVYGYTF. Written as DNA, the CDR3 is TGCGCCAGCAGCCCTGGGACAGCCAAAGGGGTCTATGGCTACACCTTC.